This TCR beta chain comes out of a study of cytomegalovirus exposure and HLA in healthy donors. Study-wide background: HLA-typed donors contributed 65 million to 95 million unique TCRs, which were held in an early data release. Clustering assigned 70% to 90% of the 350 to 400 genotyped donors to the Caucasian-associated ancestry cluster.

Likely unrecorded immune exposures existed in these nominally healthy donors. Looked up from germline, CDR1 is SGHNT and CDR2 is YYREEE (reference sequence). This CDR3 has 16 residues. After removal of 0 bases from V and 7 bases from J, the junction contained 7 bases not matched to a gene. The PCR was carried out with 60 Vbeta primers and 13 Jbeta primers. Profiling relied on immunoSEQ multiplex PCR, and the TCRdb table lists in-frame clones only, not all of them. In the table there are about 270,000 clones, approximately 70% of which are singletons. This TCR came from a female donor in good health and CMV-seronegative. The chain couples TRBV5-4 to TRBJ2-2, with TRBD2 matching 9 bases. Material for sequencing was PBMCs. In nucleotides, the CDR3 is TGTGCCAGCAGCTTGGGGGTAGCGGGAGTCGTCGGGGAGCTGTTTTTT. It is translated as CASSLGVAGVVGELFF.